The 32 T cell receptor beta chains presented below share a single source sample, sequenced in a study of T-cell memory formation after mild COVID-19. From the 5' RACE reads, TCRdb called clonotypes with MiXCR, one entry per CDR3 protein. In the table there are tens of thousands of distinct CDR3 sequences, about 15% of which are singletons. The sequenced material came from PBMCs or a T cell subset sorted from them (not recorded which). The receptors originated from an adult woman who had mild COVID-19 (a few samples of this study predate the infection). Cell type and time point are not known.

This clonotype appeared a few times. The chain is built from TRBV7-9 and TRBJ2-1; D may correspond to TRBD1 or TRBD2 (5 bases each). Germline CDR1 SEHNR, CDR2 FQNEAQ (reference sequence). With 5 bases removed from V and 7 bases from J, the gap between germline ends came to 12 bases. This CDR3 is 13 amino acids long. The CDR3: CASSPWDVNEQFF. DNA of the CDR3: TGTGCCAGCAGCCCGTGGGACGTTAATGAGCAGTTCTTC. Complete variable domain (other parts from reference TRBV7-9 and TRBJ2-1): DTGVSQNPRHKITKRGQNVTFRCDPISEHNRLYWYRQTLGQGPEFLTYFQNEAQLEKSRLLSDRFSAERPKGSFSTLEIQRTEQGDSAMYLCASSPWDVNEQFFGPGTRLTVL.

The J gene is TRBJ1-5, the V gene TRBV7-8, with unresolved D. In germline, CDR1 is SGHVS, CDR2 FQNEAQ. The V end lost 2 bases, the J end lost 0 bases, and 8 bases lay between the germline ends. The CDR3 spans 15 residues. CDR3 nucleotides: TGTGCCAGCAGCTTATCCTGGATTAGCAATCAGCCCCAGCATTTT. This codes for CASSLSWISNQPQHF.

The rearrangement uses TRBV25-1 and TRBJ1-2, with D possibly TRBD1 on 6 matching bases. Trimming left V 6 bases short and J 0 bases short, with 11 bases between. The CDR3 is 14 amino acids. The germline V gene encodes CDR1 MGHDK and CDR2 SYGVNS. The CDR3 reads CASREGGSNYGYTF. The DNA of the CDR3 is TGTGCCAGCAGGGAGGGGGGATCTAACTATGGCTACACCTTC.

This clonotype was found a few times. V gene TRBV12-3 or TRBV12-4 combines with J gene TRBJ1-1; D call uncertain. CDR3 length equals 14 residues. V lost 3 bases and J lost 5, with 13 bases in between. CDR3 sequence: CASSLPQGITEAFF. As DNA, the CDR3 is TGTGCCAGCAGTTTGCCCCAAGGTATTACTGAAGCTTTCTTT.

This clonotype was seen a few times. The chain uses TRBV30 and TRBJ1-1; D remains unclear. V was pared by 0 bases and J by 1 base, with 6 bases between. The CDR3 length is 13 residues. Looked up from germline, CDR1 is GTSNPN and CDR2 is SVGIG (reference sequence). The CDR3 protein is CAWSVGTNTEAFF. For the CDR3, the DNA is TGTGCCTGGAGTGTAGGCACGAACACTGAAGCTTTCTTT.

The CDR3 protein is CASSDGTGGGETQYF. CDR3 nucleotides: TGTGCCAGCAGCGATGGGACAGGTGGTGGGGAGACCCAGTACTTC. The rearrangement links TRBV5-5 to TRBJ2-5; 8 nucleotides align to TRBD1. Trimming cost V 4 bases and J 5 bases; bases outside gene matches: 10. The CDR3 has 15 amino acids. Looked up from germline, CDR1 is SGHKS and CDR2 is YYEKEE (reference sequence).

CDR3 DNA: TGTGCCAGTAGTCTCCCAGGGGATATGGAAAAACTGTTTTTT. Amino acids: CASSLPGDMEKLFF. V and J are TRBV19 and TRBJ1-4; tentative D call: TRBD1 (6 bases). CDR1 is LNHDA and CDR2 is SQIVND in the germline V gene (reference sequence). The V and J ends lost 5 bases and 8 bases respectively, with 15 bases between them. The CDR3 has 14 residues.

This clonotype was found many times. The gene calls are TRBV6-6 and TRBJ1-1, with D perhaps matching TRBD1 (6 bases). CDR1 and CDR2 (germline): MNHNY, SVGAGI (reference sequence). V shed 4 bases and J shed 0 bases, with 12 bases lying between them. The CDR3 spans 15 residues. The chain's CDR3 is CASSSSTGMNTEAFF. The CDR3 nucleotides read TGTGCCAGCAGTTCATCGACAGGTATGAACACTGAAGCTTTCTTT.

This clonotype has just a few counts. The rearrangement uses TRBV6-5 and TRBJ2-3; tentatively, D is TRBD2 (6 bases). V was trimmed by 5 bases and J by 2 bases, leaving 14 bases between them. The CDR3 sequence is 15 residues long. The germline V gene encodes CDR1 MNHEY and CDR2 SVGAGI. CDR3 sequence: CASSPSGLYTDTQYF. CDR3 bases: TGTGCCAGCAGTCCCTCGGGACTTTACACAGATACGCAGTATTTT.

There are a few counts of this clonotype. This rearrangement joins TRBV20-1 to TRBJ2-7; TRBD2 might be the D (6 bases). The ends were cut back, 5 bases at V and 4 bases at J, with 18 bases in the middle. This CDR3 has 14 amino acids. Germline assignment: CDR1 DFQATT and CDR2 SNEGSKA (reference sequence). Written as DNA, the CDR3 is TGCAGTGCTGACGGCGGCGGGGCTAGGTACGAGCAGTACTTC. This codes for CSADGGGARYEQYF.

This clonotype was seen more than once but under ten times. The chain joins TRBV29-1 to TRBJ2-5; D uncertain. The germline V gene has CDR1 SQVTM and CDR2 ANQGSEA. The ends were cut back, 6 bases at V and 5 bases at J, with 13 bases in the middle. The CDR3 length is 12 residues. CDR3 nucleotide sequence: TGCAGCGTCCCCTTGGGAACCGAGACCCAGTACTTC. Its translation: CSVPLGTETQYF. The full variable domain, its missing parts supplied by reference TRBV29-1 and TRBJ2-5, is SAVISQKPSRDICQRGTSLTIQCQVDSQVTMMFWYRQQPGQSLTLIATANQGSEATYESGFVIDKFPISRPNLTFSTLTVSNMSPEDSSIYLCSVPLGTETQYFGPGTRLLVL.

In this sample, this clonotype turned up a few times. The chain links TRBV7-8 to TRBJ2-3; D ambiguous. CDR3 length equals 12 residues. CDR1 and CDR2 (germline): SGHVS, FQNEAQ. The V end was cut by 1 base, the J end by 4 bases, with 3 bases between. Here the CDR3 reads CASSLVSDTQYF. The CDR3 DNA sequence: TGTGCCAGCAGCTTAGTGTCAGATACGCAGTATTTT. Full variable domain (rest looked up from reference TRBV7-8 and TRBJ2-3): GAGVSQSPRYKVAKRGQDVALRCDPISGHVSLFWYQQALGQGPEFLTYFQNEAQLDKSGLPSDRFFAERPEGSVSTLKIQRTQQEDSAVYLCASSLVSDTQYFGPGTRLTVL.

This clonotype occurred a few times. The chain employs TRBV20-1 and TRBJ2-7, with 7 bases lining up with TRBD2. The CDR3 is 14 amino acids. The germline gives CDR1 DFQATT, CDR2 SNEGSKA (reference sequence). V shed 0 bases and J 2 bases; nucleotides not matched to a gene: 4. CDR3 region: CSARDLAGAYEQYF. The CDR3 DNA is TGCAGTGCTAGAGATCTTGCGGGAGCCTACGAGCAGTACTTC.

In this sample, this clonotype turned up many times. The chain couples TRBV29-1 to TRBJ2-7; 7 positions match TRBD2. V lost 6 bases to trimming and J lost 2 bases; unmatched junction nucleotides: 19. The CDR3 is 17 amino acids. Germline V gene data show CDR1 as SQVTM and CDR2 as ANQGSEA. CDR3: CSVRGLLLKTETYEQYF. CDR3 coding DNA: TGCAGCGTGAGGGGACTACTCTTGAAAACCGAAACCTACGAGCAGTACTTC.

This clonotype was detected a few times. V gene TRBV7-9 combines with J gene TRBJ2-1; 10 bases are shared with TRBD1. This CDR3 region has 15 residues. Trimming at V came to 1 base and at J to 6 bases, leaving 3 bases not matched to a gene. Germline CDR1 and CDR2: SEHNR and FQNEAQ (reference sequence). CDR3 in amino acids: CASSLVRTGGNEQFF. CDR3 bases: TGTGCCAGCAGCTTAGTACGGACAGGGGGCAATGAGCAGTTCTTC.

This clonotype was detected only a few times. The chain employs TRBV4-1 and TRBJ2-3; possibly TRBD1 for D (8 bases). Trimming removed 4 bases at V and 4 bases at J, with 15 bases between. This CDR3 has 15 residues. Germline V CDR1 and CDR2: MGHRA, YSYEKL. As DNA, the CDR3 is TGCGCCAGCAGCCCCGACAGGGGAGGGTCAGATACGCAGTATTTT. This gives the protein CASSPDRGGSDTQYF.

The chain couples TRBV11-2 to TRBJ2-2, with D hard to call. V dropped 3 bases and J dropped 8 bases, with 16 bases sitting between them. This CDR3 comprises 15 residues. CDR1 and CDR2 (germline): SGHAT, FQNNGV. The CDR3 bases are TGTGCCAGCAGCTTTTACCCCGACGCGGAAGGGGAGCTGTTTTTT. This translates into CASSFYPDAEGELFF.

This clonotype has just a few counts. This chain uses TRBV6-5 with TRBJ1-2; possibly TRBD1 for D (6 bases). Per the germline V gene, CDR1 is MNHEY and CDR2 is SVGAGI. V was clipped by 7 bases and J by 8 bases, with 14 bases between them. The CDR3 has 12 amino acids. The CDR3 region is CASISRQEGYTF. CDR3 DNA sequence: TGTGCCAGCATATCCCGACAGGAAGGCTACACCTTC.

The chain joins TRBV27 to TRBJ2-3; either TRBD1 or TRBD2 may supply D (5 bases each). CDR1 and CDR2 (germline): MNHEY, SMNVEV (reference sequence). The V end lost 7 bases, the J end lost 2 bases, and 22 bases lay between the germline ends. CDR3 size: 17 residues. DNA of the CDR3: TGTGCCAGCATTCTCAACCCCGGGGACCGAACCACAGATACGCAGTATTTT. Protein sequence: CASILNPGDRTTDTQYF.

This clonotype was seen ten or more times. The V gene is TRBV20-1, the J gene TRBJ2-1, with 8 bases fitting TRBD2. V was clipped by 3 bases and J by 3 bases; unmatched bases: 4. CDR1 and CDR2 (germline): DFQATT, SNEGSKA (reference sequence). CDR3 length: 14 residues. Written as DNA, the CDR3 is TGCAGTGCTAGCGGGGGGGCCGACTACAATGAGCAGTTCTTC. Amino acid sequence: CSASGGADYNEQFF.

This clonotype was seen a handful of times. The CDR3 region is CASSLVFSLVTDTQYF. The CDR3 nucleotides read TGTGCCAGCAGCTTAGTGTTTAGCCTGGTTACAGATACGCAGTATTTT. The J gene is TRBJ2-3, the V gene TRBV7-2, with D uncertain. CDR3 size: 16 residues. V lost 1 base to trimming and J lost 3 bases, with 14 bases between them. CDR1 and CDR2 (germline): SGHTA, FQGNSA.

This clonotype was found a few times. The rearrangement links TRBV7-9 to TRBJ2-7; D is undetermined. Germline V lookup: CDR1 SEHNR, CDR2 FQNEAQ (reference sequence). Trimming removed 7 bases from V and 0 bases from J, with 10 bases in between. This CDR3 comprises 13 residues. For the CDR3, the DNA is TGTGCCAGCACCATGCCGGGCTCCTACGAGCAGTACTTC. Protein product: CASTMPGSYEQYF.

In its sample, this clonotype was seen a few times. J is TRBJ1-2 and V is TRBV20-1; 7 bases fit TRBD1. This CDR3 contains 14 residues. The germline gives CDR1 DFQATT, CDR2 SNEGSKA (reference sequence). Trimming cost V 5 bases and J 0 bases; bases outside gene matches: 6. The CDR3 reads CSAPRTGSNYGYTF. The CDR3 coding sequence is TGCAGTGCTCCTAGGACAGGTTCTAACTATGGCTACACCTTC.

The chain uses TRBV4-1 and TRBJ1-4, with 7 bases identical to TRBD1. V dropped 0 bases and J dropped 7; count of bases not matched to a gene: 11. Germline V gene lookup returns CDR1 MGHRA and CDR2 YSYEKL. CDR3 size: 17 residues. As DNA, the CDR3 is TGCGCCAGCAGCCAAGATCCCCCCGAGGGGGCGGGTGAAAAACTGTTTTTT. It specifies CASSQDPPEGAGEKLFF.

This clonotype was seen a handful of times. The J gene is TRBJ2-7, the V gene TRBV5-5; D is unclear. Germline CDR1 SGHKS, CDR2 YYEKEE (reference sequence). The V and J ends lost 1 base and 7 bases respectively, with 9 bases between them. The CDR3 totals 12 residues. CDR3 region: CASSLKGLEQYF. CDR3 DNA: TGTGCCAGCAGCTTGAAGGGTTTAGAGCAGTACTTC.

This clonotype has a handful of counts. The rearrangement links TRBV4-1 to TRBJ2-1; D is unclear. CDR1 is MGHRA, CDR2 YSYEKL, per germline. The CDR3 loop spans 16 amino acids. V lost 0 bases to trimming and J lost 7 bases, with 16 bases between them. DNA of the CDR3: TGCGCCAGCAGCCAAGATGTCGGAGATCAGAGAAATGAGCAGTTCTTC. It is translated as CASSQDVGDQRNEQFF.

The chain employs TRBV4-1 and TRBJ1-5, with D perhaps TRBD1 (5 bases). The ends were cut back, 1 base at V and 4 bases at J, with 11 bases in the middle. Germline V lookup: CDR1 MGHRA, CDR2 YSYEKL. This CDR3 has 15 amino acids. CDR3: CASSQVQGANQPQHF. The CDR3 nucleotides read TGCGCCAGCAGCCAAGTTCAAGGGGCGAATCAGCCCCAGCATTTT.

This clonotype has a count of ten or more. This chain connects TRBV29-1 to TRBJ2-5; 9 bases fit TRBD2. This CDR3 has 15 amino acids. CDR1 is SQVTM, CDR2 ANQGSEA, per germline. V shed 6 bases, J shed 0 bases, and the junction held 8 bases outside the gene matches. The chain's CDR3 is CSVDGLASYQETQYF. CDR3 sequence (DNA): TGCAGCGTAGATGGACTAGCGTCGTACCAAGAGACCCAGTACTTC.

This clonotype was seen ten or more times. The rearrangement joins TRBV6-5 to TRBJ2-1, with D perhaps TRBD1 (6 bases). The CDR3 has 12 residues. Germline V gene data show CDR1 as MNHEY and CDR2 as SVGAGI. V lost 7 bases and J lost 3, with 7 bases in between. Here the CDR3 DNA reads TGTGCCAGCAAACAGGGCTACAATGAGCAGTTCTTC. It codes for CASKQGYNEQFF.

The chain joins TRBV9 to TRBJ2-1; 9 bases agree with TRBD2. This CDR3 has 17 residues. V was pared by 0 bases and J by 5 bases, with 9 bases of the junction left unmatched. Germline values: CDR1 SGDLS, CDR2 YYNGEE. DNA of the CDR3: TGTGCCAGCAGCGTAGCCTCCACAGCGGGGGGTCACAATGAGCAGTTCTTC. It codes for CASSVASTAGGHNEQFF.

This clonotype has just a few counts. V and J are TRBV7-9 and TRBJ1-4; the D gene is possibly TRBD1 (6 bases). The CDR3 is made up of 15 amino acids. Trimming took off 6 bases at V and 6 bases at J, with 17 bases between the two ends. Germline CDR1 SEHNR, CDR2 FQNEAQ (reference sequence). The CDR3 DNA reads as TGTGCCAGCAGTCCCTTCGTGGGGGGGCATGAAAAACTGTTTTTT. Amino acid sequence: CASSPFVGGHEKLFF.

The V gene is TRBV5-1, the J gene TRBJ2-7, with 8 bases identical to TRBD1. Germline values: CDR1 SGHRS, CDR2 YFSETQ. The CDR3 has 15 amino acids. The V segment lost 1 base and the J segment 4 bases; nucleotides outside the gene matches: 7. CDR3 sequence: CASSLWQGAKYEQYF. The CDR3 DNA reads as TGCGCCAGCAGCTTGTGGCAGGGGGCGAAATACGAGCAGTACTTC.